The T cell receptor beta chain described here comes from a study of blood T cell repertoires in COVID-19. With V trimmed by 8 bases and J by 2 bases, 6 bases remained unmatched. CDR1 is SGHAT, CDR2 FQNNGV, per germline. The CDR3 totals 14 residues. Sequencing used immunoSEQ multiplex PCR; TCRdb keeps in-frame clones, though not all of them. The table records around 270,000 clones, 88% of them present only once. This chain uses TRBV11-2 with TRBJ2-5, with TRBD1 identical over 9 bases. The receptor was derived from a man aged 55 to 70 who had recovered from COVID-19. The specimen was peripheral blood. This CDR3 is CASGRTGAQETQYF. CDR3 DNA: TGTGCCAGCGGTAGGACAGGGGCGCAAGAGACCCAGTACTTC.